These 8 T cell receptor beta chains came from one sample sequenced in a study of glioma-infiltrating T cells. The iRepertoire nested amplicon-rescue multiplex PCR amplified TCR alpha and beta CDR3s from RNA. TCRdb analysed the multiplex PCR reads with MiXCR anew, one entry per CDR3 protein. Here the sample spans 100,000 to 150,000 distinct CDR3 sequences, roughly 25% being singletons. The specimen sequenced was glioma tissue, nonneoplastic brain tissue, or PBMCs (not recorded which). These TCRs come from a human donor with low-grade glioma or glioblastoma, undergoing nonglioma brain surgery, or in good health (not recorded which).

This chain joins TRBV30 and TRBJ2-3; 9 positions agree with TRBD2. V shed 0 bases, J shed 6 bases, and the junction held 7 bases outside the gene matches. This CDR3 is 15 amino acids long. Germline V lookup: CDR1 GTSNPN, CDR2 SVGIG (reference sequence). The CDR3 bases are TGTGCCTGGAGTGTAATGGTAGCGGGAGTGGATACGCAGTATTTT. Its translation is CAWSVMVAGVDTQYF.

This clonotype has more than one count but fewer than ten. The rearrangement joins TRBV29-1 to TRBJ2-3; D remains ambiguous. With 6 bases removed from V and 7 bases from J, the gap between germline ends came to 11 bases. CDR1 SQVTM and CDR2 ANQGSEA come from the germline V gene. The CDR3 contains 11 residues. Written as DNA, the CDR3 is TGCAGCGTCTGGTGGGGTAATACGCAGTATTTT. As protein: CSVWWGNTQYF.

This clonotype has only one observation. With a much larger clone just one base away, this may be a read error. This chain uses TRBV12-3 or TRBV12-4 with TRBJ1-1, with 7 nucleotides matching TRBD1. The CDR3 is 12 residues long. The junction had 5 bases not matched to a gene; V was cut back by 6 bases and J by 7 bases. The CDR3 bases are TGTGCCAGCAGGCAAACAGGGGTTGAAGCTTTCTTT. The encoded protein is CASRQTGVEAFF.

About this clonotype: At one end the junction does not follow the germline gene, possibly because of a read error. The V and J genes are TRBV28 and TRBJ2-3; perhaps TRBD2 as D (7 bases). Looked up from germline, CDR1 is MDHEN and CDR2 is SYDVKM. The CDR3 sequence is 17 residues long. In DNA form, the CDR3 reads TGTGCCAGCAGGCCACAGTGGGGGGGGGCACGCACAGATATGCAGTATTTT. Its protein is CASRPQWGGARTDMQYF.

This clonotype was picked up many times. V is TRBV27 and J is TRBJ2-4; no clear D. The V end was cut by 3 bases, the J end by 0 bases, with 12 bases between. Germline V gene sequence: CDR1 MNHEY, CDR2 SMNVEV (reference sequence). CDR3 length: 16 amino acids. The CDR3 region is CASSFGQELAKNIQYF. Here the CDR3 DNA reads TGTGCCAGCAGTTTTGGGCAGGAACTAGCCAAAAACATTCAGTACTTC.

This chain links TRBV7-2 with TRBJ1-5, with D uncertain. Between the trimmed V and J ends, which lost 5 bases and 0 bases, there was a span of 5 bases. Germline loops: CDR1 SGHTA, CDR2 FQGNSA. The CDR3 totals 13 residues. The CDR3 loop is CASSIVSNQPQHF. DNA for the CDR3: TGTGCCAGCAGCATAGTTAGCAATCAGCCCCAGCATTTT.

In its sample, this clonotype was seen many times. The chain employs TRBV27 and TRBJ2-7; D possibly uses TRBD1 or TRBD2 (5 bases each). The germline V gene has CDR1 MNHEY and CDR2 SMNVEV (reference sequence). This CDR3 region has 13 residues. The V end lost 6 bases, the J end lost 3 bases, and 12 bases lay between the germline ends. The CDR3 spells CASSPGTHYEQYF. The DNA of the CDR3 is TGTGCCAGCAGCCCCGGGACCCACTACGAGCAGTACTTC.

This clonotype has a count of ten or more. V and J are TRBV6-6 and TRBJ2-5; 10 nucleotides agree with TRBD2. Germline values: CDR1 MNHNY, CDR2 SVGAGI (reference sequence). With V trimmed by 1 base and J by 3 bases, 5 bases remained unmatched. This CDR3 region has 16 residues. Here the CDR3 reads CASSYLSTSGKETQYF. CDR3 sequence (DNA): TGTGCCAGCAGTTACTTATCCACTAGCGGGAAAGAGACCCAGTACTTC.